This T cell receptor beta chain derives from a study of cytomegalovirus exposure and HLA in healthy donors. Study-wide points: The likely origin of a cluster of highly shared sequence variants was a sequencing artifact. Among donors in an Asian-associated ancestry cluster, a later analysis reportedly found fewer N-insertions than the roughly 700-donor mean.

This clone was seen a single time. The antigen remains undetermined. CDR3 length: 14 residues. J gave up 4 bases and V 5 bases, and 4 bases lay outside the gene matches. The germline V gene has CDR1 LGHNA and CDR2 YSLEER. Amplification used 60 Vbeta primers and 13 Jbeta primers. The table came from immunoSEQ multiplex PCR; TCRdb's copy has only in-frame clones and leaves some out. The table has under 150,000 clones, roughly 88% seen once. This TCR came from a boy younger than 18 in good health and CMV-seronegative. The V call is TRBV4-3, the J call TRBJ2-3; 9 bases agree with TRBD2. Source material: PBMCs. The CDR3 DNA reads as TGCGCCAGCAGCAAACTAGCGGGCCCAGATACGCAGTATTTT. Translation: CASSKLAGPDTQYF.